The present T cell receptor (beta chain) was sequenced within a study of T cells after yellow fever vaccination. The CDR3 loop spans 16 amino acids. Germline CDR1 SQVTM, CDR2 ANQGSEA. V lost 1 base and J lost 7; bases outside the gene matches: 5. TCRdb re-called the 5' RACE reads through MiXCR, storing one row per CDR3 protein. In the table there are some 550,000 distinct CDR3 sequences, less than 20% of which are singletons. The sequencing used PBMCs, collected 15 days after the yellow fever booster vaccination. The V call is TRBV29-1, the J call TRBJ2-1; 15 bases fit TRBD2. This clonotype originated in a man aged 30 to 45 who received the YFV17D yellow fever vaccine. The CDR3 loop is CSVEVIGTSGRNEQFF. In nucleotides, the CDR3 is TGCAGCGTTGAAGTAATCGGGACTAGCGGGAGGAATGAGCAGTTCTTC.